This TCR beta chain was found in a study of a mutant IDH1 vaccine in newly diagnosed glioma. As for the study in general: Radiotherapy alone preceded vaccination by 4-6 weeks; alternatively, vaccination started with temozolomide cycles. Treatment recipients were approximately 62% male and 37.5% female, and their mean age was 40.4 years. Earlier care involved radiotherapy, temozolomide, or both, and the majority received both.

Time point noted: week 35, safety follow-up. Vaccination comprised doses that each held 300 ug of mutant IDH1 20-mer peptide, plus topical imiquimod. Study conclusions and caveats: Seemingly, top peripheral T cell clonotype changes bore no relation to pseudoprogression.

Data came from immunoSEQ multiplex PCR; TCRdb stores just in-frame clones and leaves some out. The repertoire consists of about 46,000 clones, with 92% occurring once and the leading ten covering 2% to 2.5%. For this clone: No antigen is known for it.

CDR3 length equals 17 residues. Looked up from germline, CDR1 is MGHRA and CDR2 is YSYEKL. V dropped 1 base and J dropped 6; count of bases not matched to a gene: 10. This TCR derives from a man aged 45 to 65 with glioma. Here the sequenced sample was PBMCs, taken from a glioma patient whose treatment included an IDH1 peptide vaccine. The V and J genes are TRBV4-1 and TRBJ2-1, with 9 bases identical to TRBD2. The chain's CDR3 is CASSQVVAGAGGNEQFF. CDR3 DNA: TGCGCCAGCAGCCAAGTAGTAGCGGGGGCGGGGGGCAATGAGCAGTTCTTC.